These 14 T cell receptor beta chains share one sample of origin, sequenced in a study of CD4 T cells in relation to SARS-CoV-2 and coronaviruses. Before the COVID-19 pandemic, during about 2010-2019, CD4+ T cells were taken from unexposed donors. After around nine days of culture, CD4+ T cells were isolated. Data came from immunoSEQ multiplex PCR; TCRdb stores just in-frame clones and leaves some out. This sample has some 20,000 clones, with more than 70% found just once. These receptors have no identified antigens. The sample was CD4+ T cells from PBMCs, cultured in vitro. The receptor source for this set is a human donor in good health.

The V call is TRBV6-5, the J call TRBJ1-2; a possible D gene is TRBD1 (5 bases). Germline values: CDR1 MNHEY, CDR2 SVGAGI. V was pared by 7 bases and J by 4 bases, with 13 bases between. The CDR3 contains 13 residues. CDR3 DNA: TGTGCCAGCACTGTGACAGAACTCTATGGCTACACCTTC. Protein product: CASTVTELYGYTF.

The V gene is TRBV3-1 (or the pseudogene TRBV3-2), the J gene TRBJ2-3; D is undetermined. The ends were cut back, 0 bases at V and 6 bases at J, with 10 bases in the middle. Germline CDR1 and CDR2: LGHDT and YNNKEL (reference sequence). The CDR3 consists of 14 residues. The CDR3 DNA is TGTGCCAGCAGCCAAGATTGGGCCTCGGATACGCAGTATTTT. Translating gives CASSQDWASDTQYF.

This clone was seen once. This chain links TRBV15 with TRBJ1-5; D remains ambiguous. Trimming pared 6 bases from V and 7 bases from J, leaving 13 bases between. The CDR3 sequence is 13 residues long. CDR1 is LNHNV, CDR2 YYDKDF, per germline (reference sequence). The CDR3 DNA is TGTGCCACCAGTCTTTCCGACCTGCAGCCCCAGCATTTT. It yields the protein CATSLSDLQPQHF.

The chain is built from TRBV5-6 and TRBJ2-7; 8 bases line up with TRBD2. Germline trimming cut 5 bases from V and 1 base from J; bases unmatched to any gene: 8. The CDR3 extends over 15 amino acids. CDR1 and CDR2 from the germline V gene are SGHDT and YYEEEE. CDR3 nucleotide sequence: TGTGCCAGCAGTCCAAGCGGGAGAAGGTCCTACGAGCAGTACTTC. This translates into CASSPSGRRSYEQYF.

This chain connects TRBV7-2 to TRBJ2-7; D is ambiguous. V lost 2 bases to trimming and J lost 0 bases, with 8 bases between them. The germline V gene has CDR1 SGHTA and CDR2 FQGNSA. The CDR3 sequence is 14 residues long. CDR3 nucleotides: TGTGCCAGCAGCTTATATACAGACTCCTACGAGCAGTACTTC. Translated: CASSLYTDSYEQYF.

The chain employs TRBV7-3 and TRBJ2-1; 11 nucleotides match TRBD2. The CDR3 sequence is 16 residues long. Germline V gives CDR1 SGHTA, CDR2 FQGTGA. V dropped 6 bases and J dropped 8; count of bases not matched to a gene: 12. CDR3 in amino acids: CASSSPTSGNVYEQFF. The CDR3 DNA reads as TGTGCCAGCAGTTCCCCGACTAGCGGGAATGTGTATGAGCAGTTCTTC.

This clone was seen just once. V usage is TRBV6-2 or TRBV6-3 and J usage is TRBJ1-2; D is unclear. V lost 5 bases, J lost 4 bases, and 11 bases lay in between. This CDR3 is 13 amino acids long. Germline-derived CDR1 and CDR2 are MNHEY and SVGEGT. CDR3 sequence: CASSTREFYGYTF. The CDR3 region has the DNA TGTGCCAGCAGTACCCGCGAGTTCTATGGCTACACCTTC.

This clone came up a few times. The rearrangement uses TRBV29-1 and TRBJ1-1, with D hard to call. Germline V gives CDR1 SQVTM, CDR2 ANQGSEA. The length of the CDR3 is 10 residues. Trimming shortened V by 3 bases and J by 6 bases, and 5 bases separated the two germline ends. The CDR3 nucleotides are TGCAGCGTTGAGAGCGCTGAAGCTTTCTTT. Translating gives CSVESAEAFF.

This sequence joins TRBV14 and TRBJ2-1, with D tentatively TRBD1 (5 bases). CDR1 and CDR2 from the germline V gene are SGHDN and FVKESK. V lost 1 base and J lost 10, with 20 bases in between. This CDR3 comprises 16 residues. As DNA, the CDR3 is TGTGCCAGCAGCCAAGTGTCCTGGACATCGACTCAGGAGCAGTTCTTC. It specifies CASSQVSWTSTQEQFF.

The chain carries TRBV11-3 and TRBJ2-2; tentatively, D is TRBD1 (6 bases). The CDR3 spans 13 residues. Germline values: CDR1 SGHNT, CDR2 YENEEA. The germline V and J ends were trimmed by 6 bases and 8 bases, with 13 bases remaining between them. In nucleotides, the CDR3 is TGTGCCAGCAGTCGGGACATCTCTGGGGAGCTGTTTTTT. It codes for CASSRDISGELFF.

The V and J genes are TRBV20-1 and TRBJ2-7, with a possible D match to TRBD2 (6 bases). CDR1 and CDR2 (germline): DFQATT, SNEGSKA (reference sequence). The CDR3 runs 15 residues. The ends were cut back, 3 bases at V and 0 bases at J, with 15 bases in the middle. CDR3 residues: CSASGGRSASYEQYF. For the CDR3, the DNA is TGCAGTGCTAGTGGGGGGAGGTCCGCCTCCTACGAGCAGTACTTC.

A few counts support this clone. This chain uses TRBV19 with TRBJ1-5; maybe TRBD1 (6 bases). There are 17 residues in the CDR3. CDR1 and CDR2 (germline): LNHDA, SQIVND (reference sequence). Between the trimmed V and J ends, which lost 1 base and 4 bases, there was a span of 17 bases. DNA for the CDR3: TGTGCCAGTAGTATAGGCCTCGGACAGCTCCCTAATCAGCCCCAGCATTTT. Amino acids: CASSIGLGQLPNQPQHF.

This chain links TRBV11-3 with TRBJ2-1; D call uncertain. The CDR3 has 13 amino acids. Trimming took off 0 bases at V and 12 bases at J, with 12 bases between the two ends. Germline V gene data show CDR1 as SGHNT and CDR2 as YENEEA. This CDR3 reads CASSLEASRPQFF. DNA for the CDR3: TGTGCCAGCAGCTTAGAGGCCTCAAGACCGCAGTTCTTC.

This clone has just one count. The rearrangement joins TRBV11-2 to TRBJ2-1, with D perhaps matching TRBD1 (6 bases). Germline values: CDR1 SGHAT, CDR2 FQNNGV. Trimming shortened V by 0 bases and J by 3 bases, and 12 bases separated the two germline ends. This CDR3 has 16 residues. In DNA form, the CDR3 reads TGTGCCAGCAGCTTAGAAACGGGACACTACTACAATGAGCAGTTCTTC. Its translation is CASSLETGHYYNEQFF.